This TCR beta chain was captured in a study of neurological immune-mediated disorders. In TCRdb, the 5' RACE reads were re-called with MiXCR into one record per CDR3 protein. The table shows 31,000 or so distinct CDR3 sequences, with around 4.5% occurring only once. At least ten counts were recorded for this clonotype. The receptor's source is a man between 18 and 29 years old in good health. The specimen sequenced was PBMCs.

This CDR3 is CASRYTVANEQYF. CDR3 DNA sequence: TGTGCCAGCAGGTATACAGTGGCCAACGAGCAGTACTTC. V usage is TRBV12-3 or TRBV12-4 and J usage is TRBJ2-7; D unclear. There are 13 residues in the CDR3. V lost 6 bases and J 5 bases, leaving 14 bases between the germline ends.